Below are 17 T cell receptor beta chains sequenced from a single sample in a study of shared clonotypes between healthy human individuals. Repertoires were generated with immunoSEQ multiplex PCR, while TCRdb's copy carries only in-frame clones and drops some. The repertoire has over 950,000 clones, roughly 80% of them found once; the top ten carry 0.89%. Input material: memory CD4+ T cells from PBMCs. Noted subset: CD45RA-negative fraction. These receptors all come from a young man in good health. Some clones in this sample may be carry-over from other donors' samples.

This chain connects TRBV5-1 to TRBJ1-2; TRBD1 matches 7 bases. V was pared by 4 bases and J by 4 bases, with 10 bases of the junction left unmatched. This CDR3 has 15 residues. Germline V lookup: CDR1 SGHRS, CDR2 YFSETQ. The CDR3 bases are TGCGCCAGCAGCGCCGACAGGGAGAACGGCTATGGCTACACCTTC. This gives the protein CASSADRENGYGYTF.

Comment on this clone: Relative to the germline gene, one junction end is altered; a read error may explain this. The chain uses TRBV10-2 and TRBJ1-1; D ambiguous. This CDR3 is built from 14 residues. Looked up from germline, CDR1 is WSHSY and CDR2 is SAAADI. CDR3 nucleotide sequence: TGCGCCAGCAGAAGCGGCCTAATGAACACTGGAGCTTTCTTT. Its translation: CASRSGLMNTGAFF.

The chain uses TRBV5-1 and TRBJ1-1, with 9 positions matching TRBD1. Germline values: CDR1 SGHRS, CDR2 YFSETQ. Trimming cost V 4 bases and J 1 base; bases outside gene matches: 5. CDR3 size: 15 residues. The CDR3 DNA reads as TGCGCCAGCAGCAACGGACAGGGGCGGAACACTGAAGCTTTCTTT. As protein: CASSNGQGRNTEAFF.

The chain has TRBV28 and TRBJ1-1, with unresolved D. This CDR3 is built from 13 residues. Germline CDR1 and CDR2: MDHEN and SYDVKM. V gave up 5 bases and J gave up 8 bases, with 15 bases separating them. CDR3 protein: CASSILTSGEAFF. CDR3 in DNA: TGTGCCAGCAGTATACTAACTTCGGGGGAAGCTTTCTTT.

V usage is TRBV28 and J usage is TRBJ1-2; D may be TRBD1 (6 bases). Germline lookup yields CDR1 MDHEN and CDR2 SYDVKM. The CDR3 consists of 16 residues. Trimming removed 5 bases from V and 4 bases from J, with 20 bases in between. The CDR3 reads CASSQPGTPNSYGYTF. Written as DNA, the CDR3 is TGTGCCAGCAGTCAACCCGGGACACCGAACAGCTATGGCTACACCTTC.

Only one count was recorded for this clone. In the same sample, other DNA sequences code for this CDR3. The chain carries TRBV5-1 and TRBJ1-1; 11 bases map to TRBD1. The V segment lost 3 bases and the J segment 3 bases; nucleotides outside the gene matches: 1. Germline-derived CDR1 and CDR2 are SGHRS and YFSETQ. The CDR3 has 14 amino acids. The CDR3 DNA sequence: TGCGCCAGCAGCTCGGGACAGGGGGACACTGAAGCTTTCTTT. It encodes CASSSGQGDTEAFF.

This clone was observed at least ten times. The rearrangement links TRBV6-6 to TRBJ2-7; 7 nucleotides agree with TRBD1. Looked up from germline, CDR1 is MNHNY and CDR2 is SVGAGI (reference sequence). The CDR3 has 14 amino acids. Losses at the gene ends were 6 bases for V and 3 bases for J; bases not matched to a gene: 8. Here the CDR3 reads CASRMGDSYYEQYF. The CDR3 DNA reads TGTGCCAGCAGGATGGGGGACAGCTACTACGAGCAGTACTTC.

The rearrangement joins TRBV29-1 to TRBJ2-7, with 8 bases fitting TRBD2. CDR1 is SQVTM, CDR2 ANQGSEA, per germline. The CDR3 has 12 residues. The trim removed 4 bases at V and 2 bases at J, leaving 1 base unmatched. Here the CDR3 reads CSVGRGAYEQYF. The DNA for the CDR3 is TGCAGCGTTGGGCGGGGGGCCTACGAGCAGTACTTC.

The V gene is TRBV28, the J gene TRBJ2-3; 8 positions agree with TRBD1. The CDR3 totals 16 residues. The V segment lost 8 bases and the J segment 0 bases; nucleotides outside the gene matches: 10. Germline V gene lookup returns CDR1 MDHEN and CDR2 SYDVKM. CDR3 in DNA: TGTGCCAGCGGACCACCGAGGACAGGGAGCACAGATACGCAGTATTTT. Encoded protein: CASGPPRTGSTDTQYF.

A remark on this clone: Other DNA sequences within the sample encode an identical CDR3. CDR3 DNA: TGCGCCAGCAGCTTCGACAGCCGGAACACTGAAGCTTTCTTT. This sequence encodes CASSFDSRNTEAFF. This chain uses TRBV5-1 with TRBJ1-1; D possibly corresponds to TRBD1 (5 bases). Deletions cut 2 bases from V and 1 base from J, with 9 bases between. This CDR3 has 14 amino acids. Germline-derived CDR1 and CDR2 are SGHRS and YFSETQ.

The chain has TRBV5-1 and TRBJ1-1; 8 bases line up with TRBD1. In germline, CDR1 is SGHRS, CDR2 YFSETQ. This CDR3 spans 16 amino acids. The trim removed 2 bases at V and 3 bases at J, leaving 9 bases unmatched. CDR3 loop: CASSFPQGAGDTEAFF. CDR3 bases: TGCGCCAGCAGCTTTCCGCAGGGGGCGGGGGACACTGAAGCTTTCTTT.

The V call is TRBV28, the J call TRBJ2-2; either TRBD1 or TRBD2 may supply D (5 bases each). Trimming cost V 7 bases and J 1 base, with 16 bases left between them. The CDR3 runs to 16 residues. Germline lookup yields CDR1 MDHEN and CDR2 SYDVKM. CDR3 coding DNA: TGTGCCAGCACCCCGAGGGGACGGCTGAACACCGGGGAGCTGTTTTTT. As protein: CASTPRGRLNTGELFF.

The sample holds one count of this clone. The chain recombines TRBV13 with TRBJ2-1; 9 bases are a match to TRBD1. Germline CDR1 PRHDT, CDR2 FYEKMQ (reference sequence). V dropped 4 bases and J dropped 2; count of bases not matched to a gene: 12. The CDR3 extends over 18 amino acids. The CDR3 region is CASSSLTGGELTYNEQFF. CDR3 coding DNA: TGTGCCAGCAGCTCCTTAACAGGGGGCGAATTAACCTACAATGAGCAGTTCTTC.

CDR3 region: CASKETRPTDTQYF. In DNA form, the CDR3 reads TGTGCCAGCAAAGAGACAAGGCCCACAGATACGCAGTATTTT. The chain joins TRBV2 to TRBJ2-3; D gene uncertain. This CDR3 region has 14 residues. CDR1 SNHLY and CDR2 FYNNEI come from the germline V gene. Trimming took 7 bases from V and 2 from J, leaving 13 bases between them.

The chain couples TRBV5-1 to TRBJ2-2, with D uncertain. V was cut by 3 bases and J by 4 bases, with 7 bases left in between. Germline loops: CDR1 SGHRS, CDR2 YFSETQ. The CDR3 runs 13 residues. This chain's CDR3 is CASSWVPTGELFF. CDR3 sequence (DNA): TGCGCCAGCAGCTGGGTCCCCACCGGGGAGCTGTTTTTT. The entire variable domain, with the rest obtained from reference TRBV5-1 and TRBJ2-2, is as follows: KAGVTQTPRYLIKTRGQQVTLSCSPISGHRSVSWYQQTPGQGLQFLFEYFSETQRNKGNFPGRFSGRQFSNSRSEMNVSTLELGDSALYLCASSWVPTGELFFGEGSRLTVL.

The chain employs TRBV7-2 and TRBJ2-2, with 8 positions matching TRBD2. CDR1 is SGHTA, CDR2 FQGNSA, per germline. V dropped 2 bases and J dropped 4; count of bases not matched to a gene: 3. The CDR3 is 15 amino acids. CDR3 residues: CASSLSGRGTGELFF. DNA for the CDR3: TGTGCCAGCAGCTTATCCGGGAGGGGCACCGGGGAGCTGTTTTTT.

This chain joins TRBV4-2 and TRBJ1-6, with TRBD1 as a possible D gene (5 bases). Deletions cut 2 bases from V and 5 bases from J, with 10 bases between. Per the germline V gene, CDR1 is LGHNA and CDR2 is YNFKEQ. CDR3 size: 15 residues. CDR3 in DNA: TGTGCCAGCAGCCAAAGGACAACCGATAATTCACCCCTCCACTTT. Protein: CASSQRTTDNSPLHF.